This TCR beta chain was captured in a study of cytomegalovirus exposure and HLA in healthy donors. Germline-derived CDR1 and CDR2 are SGHDT and YYEEEE. CDR3 length: 17 residues. Trimming removed 4 bases at V and 1 base at J, with 18 bases between. Primers: 60 Vbeta forward and 13 Jbeta reverse. TCRdb's table, derived via immunoSEQ multiplex PCR, lists solely in-frame clones and lacks some. The sample lists 170,000 or so clones; about 82% were seen once. The chain has TRBV5-6 and TRBJ1-3; D unresolved. The sequenced sample consisted of PBMCs. The TCR originated in a woman aged 45 to 65 in good health and CMV-seropositive. In DNA form, the CDR3 reads TGTGCCAGCAGCCGGCCGGGTTCGGGAAATTCTGGAAACACCATATATTTT. It specifies CASSRPGSGNSGNTIYF.